The 5 T cell receptor beta chains below all came from one sample that was sequenced in a study of molecular identifiers for immune sequencing clone quantification. TCRdb re-called the PCR reads through MiXCR, storing one row per CDR3 protein. The sample has just under 650,000 distinct CDR3 sequences, about 20% seen once; the top ten hold about 0.9%. Sequenced sample: naive CD8+ T cells from blood, with Jurkat cell RNA spiked in. Subset meaning: FACS-sorted CD8+CD4-CCR7+CD45RA+ naive T cells. The receptor source for this set is a human donor in good health. Some libraries in this study had Jurkat cell RNA spiked in.

This clonotype has a handful of counts. V usage is TRBV28 and J usage is TRBJ2-7; 7 nucleotides match TRBD2. The CDR3 loop spans 15 amino acids. CDR1 is MDHEN and CDR2 is SYDVKM in the germline V gene. The V segment lost 2 bases and the J segment 4 bases; nucleotides outside the gene matches: 8. CDR3 DNA sequence: TGTGCCAGCAGTTTAGGGGGGGGGGTTGTATACGAGCAGTACTTC. It is translated as CASSLGGGVVYEQYF.

This clonotype has more than one count but fewer than ten. The chain couples TRBV7-9 to TRBJ2-2, with 11 bases aligning to TRBD2. Germline values: CDR1 SEHNR, CDR2 FQNEAQ (reference sequence). The CDR3 has 21 amino acids. V lost 3 bases to trimming and J lost 7 bases; unmatched junction nucleotides: 22. The CDR3 DNA sequence: TGTGCCAGCAGCTTCCGCAGGGGCGACGGCACTAGCGGGAGATCAGGCGGGGAGCTGTTTTTT. Translated, it gives CASSFRRGDGTSGRSGGELFF.

The sample holds many counts of this clonotype. The V call is TRBV7-9, the J call TRBJ1-4; 7 bases agree with TRBD1. Losses at the gene ends were 2 bases for V and 4 bases for J; bases not matched to a gene: 10. The CDR3 spans 17 residues. The germline V gene has CDR1 SEHNR and CDR2 FQNEAQ (reference sequence). Here the CDR3 DNA reads TGTGCCAGCAGCTTACTCCCCTCGACAGGGAGTAATGAAAAACTGTTTTTT. The encoded protein is CASSLLPSTGSNEKLFF.

The chain is built from TRBV12-3 or TRBV12-4 and TRBJ1-2; D remains unclear. Trimming stripped 6 bases from V and 4 bases from J, with 12 bases between. This CDR3 has 13 residues. This CDR3 is CASRVTTSYGYTF. The CDR3 bases are TGTGCCAGCAGAGTCACGACGAGCTATGGCTACACCTTC.

There are many counts of this clonotype. The V gene is TRBV5-6, the J gene TRBJ2-7, with D maybe TRBD1 (6 bases). The CDR3 consists of 13 residues. Germline V gene lookup returns CDR1 SGHDT and CDR2 YYEEEE. V was pared by 6 bases and J by 0 bases, with 10 bases between. Written as DNA, the CDR3 is TGTGCCAGCATCAAAGGGGGCTCCTACGAGCAGTACTTC. Protein sequence: CASIKGGSYEQYF.